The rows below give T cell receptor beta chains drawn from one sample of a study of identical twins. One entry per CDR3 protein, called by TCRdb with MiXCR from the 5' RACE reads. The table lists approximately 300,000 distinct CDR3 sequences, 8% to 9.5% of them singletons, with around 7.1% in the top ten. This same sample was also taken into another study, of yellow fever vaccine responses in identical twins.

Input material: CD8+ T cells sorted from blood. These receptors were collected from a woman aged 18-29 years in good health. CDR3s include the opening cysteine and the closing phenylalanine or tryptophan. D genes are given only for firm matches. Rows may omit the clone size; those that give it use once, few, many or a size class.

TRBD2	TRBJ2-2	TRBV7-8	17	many	TGTGCCAGCAGCTCAATCGGGACTAGCGCTCACACCGGGGAGCTGTTTTTT	CASSSIGTSAHTGELFF
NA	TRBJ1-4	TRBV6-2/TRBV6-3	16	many	TGTGCCAGCAGTTTTGGTACGGATCCGGATCTCGAAAAACTGTTTTTT	CASSFGTDPDLEKLFF
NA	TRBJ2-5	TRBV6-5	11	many	TGTGCCAGCAGATTTCAAGAGACCCAGTACTTC	CASRFQETQYF
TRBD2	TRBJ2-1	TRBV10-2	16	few	TGCGCCAGCAGTGAGAGTCGACTAGCGGGATACAATGAGCAGTTCTTC	CASSESRLAGYNEQFF
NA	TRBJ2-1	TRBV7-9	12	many	TGTGCCAGCAGCTTAGGGCTCAATGAGCAGTTCTTC	CASSLGLNEQFF
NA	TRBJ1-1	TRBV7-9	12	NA	TGTGCCAGCAGGGGTCCGCTCCCTGAAGCTTTCTTT	CASRGPLPEAFF
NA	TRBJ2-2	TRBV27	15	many	TGTGCCAGCAGGCTAACCTCAGGGGCATCCGGGGAGCTGTTTTTT	CASRLTSGASGELFF
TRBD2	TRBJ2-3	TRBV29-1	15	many	TGCAGCGCTGGGACTAGCGGAGATAGCACAGATACGCAGTATTTT	CSAGTSGDSTDTQYF
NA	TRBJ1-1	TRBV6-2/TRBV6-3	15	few	TGTGCCAGCAGTTACGATAAGTTGTGGGGCGGTGAAGCTTTCTTT	CASSYDKLWGGEAFF
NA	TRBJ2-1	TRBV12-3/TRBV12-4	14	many	TGTGCCAGCAGCCGACAGGACGAATACAATGAGCAGTTCTTC	CASSRQDEYNEQFF
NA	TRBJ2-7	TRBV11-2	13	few	TGTGCCAGCAGCTTAGCTATGCCTGGGGAGCAGTACTTC	CASSLAMPGEQYF
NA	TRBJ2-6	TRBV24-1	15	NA	TGTGCCACCAGTGAGAAGACTCCTGGGGCCAACGTCCTGACTTTC	CATSEKTPGANVLTF
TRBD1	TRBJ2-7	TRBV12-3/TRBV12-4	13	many	TGTGCCAGCAGGGGAACAGGGGGGTACGAGCAGTACTTC	CASRGTGGYEQYF
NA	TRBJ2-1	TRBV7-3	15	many	TGTGCCAGCAGCTCCGGGCTAGCTCAGGTTAATGAGCAGTTCTTC	CASSSGLAQVNEQFF
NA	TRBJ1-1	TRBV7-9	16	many	TGTGCCAGCAGCTTAGCGGACGGAGACCAGCGAACTGAAGCTTTCTTT	CASSLADGDQRTEAFF
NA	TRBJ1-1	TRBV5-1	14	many	TGCGCCAGCAGCTTGGAAGGGGCGGTCACTGAAGCTTTCTTT	CASSLEGAVTEAFF
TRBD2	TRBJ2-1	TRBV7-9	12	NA	TGTGCACTAGCGGGAGTGTACAATGAGCAGTTCTTC	CALAGVYNEQFF
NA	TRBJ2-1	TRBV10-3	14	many	TGTGCCATAAAACCAAGGACTAACCACAATGAGCAGTTCTTC	CAIKPRTNHNEQFF
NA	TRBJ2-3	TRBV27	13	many	TGTGCCACCACCCCGACGCCCCCAGATACGCAGTATTTT	CATTPTPPDTQYF
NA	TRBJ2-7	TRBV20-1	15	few	TGCAGTGCTAGAGATTATACCGGAGAGGATTACGTGCAGTACTTC	CSARDYTGEDYVQYF
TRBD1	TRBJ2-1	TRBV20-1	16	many	TGCAGTGCTAGAGATCCCGACAGGGGGCAATACAATGAGCAGTTCTTC	CSARDPDRGQYNEQFF
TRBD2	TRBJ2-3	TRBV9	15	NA	TGTGCCAGCAGCGTATACGGGGGGGCGACAGATACGCAGTATTTT	CASSVYGGATDTQYF
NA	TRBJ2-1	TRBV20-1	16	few	TGCAGTGCCCGCGAGCGGGCAGGGGCGAGGGGCTTGGCGGAGTTCTTC	CSARERAGARGLAEFF
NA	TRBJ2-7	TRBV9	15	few	TGTGCCAGCAGCGTAACCACAGGTTCTACGGGAGAGCAGTACTTC	CASSVTTGSTGEQYF
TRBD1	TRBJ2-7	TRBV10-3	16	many	TGTGCCATCAGTGAGTCAGGGGACAGGGGGCAAAACGAGCAGTACTTC	CAISESGDRGQNEQYF
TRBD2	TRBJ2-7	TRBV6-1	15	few	TGTGCCAGCACCCATCTAGCGGGGGGGTCCGACGAGCAGTACTTC	CASTHLAGGSDEQYF
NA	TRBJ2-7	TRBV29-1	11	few	TGCAGCGTTTCCGGGAAGTACGAGCAGTACTTC	CSVSGKYEQYF
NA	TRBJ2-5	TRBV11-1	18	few	TGTGCCAGCAGCTTAGATATTCGTGTCGGTGGAGACGGAGAGACCCAGTACTTC	CASSLDIRVGGDGETQYF
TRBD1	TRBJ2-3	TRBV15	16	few	TGTGCCACCAGCAGTGGAACAGGGGGCGCGACAGATACGCAGTATTTT	CATSSGTGGATDTQYF
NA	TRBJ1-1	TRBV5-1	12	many	TGCGCCAGCAGGAGTATGAACACTGAAGCTTTCTTT	CASRSMNTEAFF
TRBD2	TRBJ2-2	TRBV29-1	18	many	TGCAGCGTTGAAGCCGGTACTAGCGGGGGATCGGTAACCGGGGAGCTGTTTTTT	CSVEAGTSGGSVTGELFF
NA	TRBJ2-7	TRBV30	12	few	TGTGCCTGGAGCGCAGGATTACTTGGGCAGTACTTC	CAWSAGLLGQYF
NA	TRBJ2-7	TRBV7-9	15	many	TGTGCCAGCAGTTTGTCTATGGACAAGCCCTACGAGCAGTACTTC	CASSLSMDKPYEQYF
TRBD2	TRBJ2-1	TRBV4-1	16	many	TGCGCCAGCAGCCCTACCAGCCTAGCGGACTACAATGAGCAGTTCTTC	CASSPTSLADYNEQFF
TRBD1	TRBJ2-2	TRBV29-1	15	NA	TGCAGCGTCAAACCCGGGACAGGGGAAACCGGGGAGCTGTTTTTT	CSVKPGTGETGELFF
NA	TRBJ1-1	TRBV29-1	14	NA	TGCAGCGTTGTCGGTAGGGGCACGAACACTGAAGCTTTCTTT	CSVVGRGTNTEAFF
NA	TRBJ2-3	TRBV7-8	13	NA	TGTGCCAGCAGCCCGATTACTACAGATACGCAGTATTTT	CASSPITTDTQYF
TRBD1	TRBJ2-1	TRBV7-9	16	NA	TGTGCCAGCAGCAATGGGGACAGGGGAATTGACAATGAGCAGTTCTTC	CASSNGDRGIDNEQFF
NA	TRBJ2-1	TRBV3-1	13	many	TGTGCCAGCAGCCAAGATCTGCTTTCCGAGCAGTTCTTC	CASSQDLLSEQFF
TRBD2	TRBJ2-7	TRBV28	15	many	TGTGCCAGCACCCCTTGGGGCGGGAGAGTCGACGAGCAGTACTTC	CASTPWGGRVDEQYF
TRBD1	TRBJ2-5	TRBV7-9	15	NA	TGTGCCAGCAGCTTAGGACAGGGTGTAAGCGAGACCCAGTACTTC	CASSLGQGVSETQYF
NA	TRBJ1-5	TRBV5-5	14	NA	TGTGCCAGCAGGCCCGAGGGATACAATCAGCCCCAGCATTTT	CASRPEGYNQPQHF
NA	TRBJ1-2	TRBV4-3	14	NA	TGCGCCAGCAGCCAAGATGGTAGTGGGTATGGCTACACCTTC	CASSQDGSGYGYTF
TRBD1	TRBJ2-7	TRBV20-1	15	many	TGCAGTGCTAGAGATATAGGGACAGACTCCTACGAGCAGTACTTC	CSARDIGTDSYEQYF
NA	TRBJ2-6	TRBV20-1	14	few	TGCAGTGCTTACGAGGAGTACAGCCTGGACGTCCTGACTTTC	CSAYEEYSLDVLTF
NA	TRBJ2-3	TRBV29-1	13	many	TGCAGCGTGGTGTTAGGTAGCACAGATACGCAGTATTTT	CSVVLGSTDTQYF
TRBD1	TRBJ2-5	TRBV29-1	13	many	TGCAGCGTCCCCCTGGACAGGGTGGAGACCCAGTACTTC	CSVPLDRVETQYF
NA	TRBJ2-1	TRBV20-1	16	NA	TGCAGTGCTAGAGATCAGGACGGCCTCTCCTACAATGAGCAGTTCTTC	CSARDQDGLSYNEQFF
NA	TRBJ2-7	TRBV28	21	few	TGTGCCAGCAGTTTATCATTAGAGGGGGCGGCTACTAGCGGTGTATCCTACGAGCAGTACTTC	CASSLSLEGAATSGVSYEQYF
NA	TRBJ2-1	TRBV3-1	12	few	TGTGCCAGCAGCCAAGATACCCAAGGGGAGTTCTTC	CASSQDTQGEFF
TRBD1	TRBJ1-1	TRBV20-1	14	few	TGCAGTGCTTTCCCGACAGGGCGGAACACTGAAGCTTTCTTT	CSAFPTGRNTEAFF
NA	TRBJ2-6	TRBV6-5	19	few	TGTGCCAGCAGTTACTCCACTCAGAAATTCCTGGGCAGGGCCAACGTCCTGACTTTC	CASSYSTQKFLGRANVLTF
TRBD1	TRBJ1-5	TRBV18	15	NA	TGTGCCAGCTCGCACGACAGGGGCTATTATCAGCCCCAGCATTTT	CASSHDRGYYQPQHF
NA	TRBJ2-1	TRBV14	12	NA	TGTGCCAGCAGCCAAGTTTTTTATGAGCAGTTCTTC	CASSQVFYEQFF
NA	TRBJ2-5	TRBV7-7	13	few	TGTGCTAGCAGCCTCAAGATTCAAGAGACCCAGTACTTC	CASSLKIQETQYF
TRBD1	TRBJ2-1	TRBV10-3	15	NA	TGTGCCATCAGTTGGACAGGAGGTGTTTACAATGAGCAGTTCTTC	CAISWTGGVYNEQFF
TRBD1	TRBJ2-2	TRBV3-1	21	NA	TGTGCCAGCAGCCAAGTTTTGGTGGCTCAATTAGGGGGCGCGAACACCGGGGAGCTGTTTTTT	CASSQVLVAQLGGANTGELFF
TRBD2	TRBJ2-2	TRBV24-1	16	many	TGTGCCACCAGTGGAACTAGCGGGAGGAACACCGGGGAGCTGTTTTTT	CATSGTSGRNTGELFF
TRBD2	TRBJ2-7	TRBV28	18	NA	TGTGCCAGCAGCACCACGACTAGCGGGTCCGGTTACCGGCGCGAGCAGTACTTC	CASSTTTSGSGYRREQYF
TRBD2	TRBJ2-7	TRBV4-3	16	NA	TGCGCCAGCAGTGACTCCGCGGGTAGCGGGATCTACGAGCAGTACTTC	CASSDSAGSGIYEQYF